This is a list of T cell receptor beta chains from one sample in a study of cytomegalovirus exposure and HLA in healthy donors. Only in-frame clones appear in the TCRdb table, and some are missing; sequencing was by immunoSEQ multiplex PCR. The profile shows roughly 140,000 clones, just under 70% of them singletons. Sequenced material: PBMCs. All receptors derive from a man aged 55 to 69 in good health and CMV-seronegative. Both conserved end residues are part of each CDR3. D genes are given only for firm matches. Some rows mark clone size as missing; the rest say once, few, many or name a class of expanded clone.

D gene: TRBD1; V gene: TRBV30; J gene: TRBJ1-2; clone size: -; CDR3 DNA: TGTGCCTGGAGACTACAGGGGGCGGCGTTCCATGGCTACACCTTC; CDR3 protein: CAWRLQGAAFHGYTF
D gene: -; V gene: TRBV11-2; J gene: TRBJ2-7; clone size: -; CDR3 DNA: TGTGCCAGCAGCCCCGACAGATCCTACGAGCAGTACTTC; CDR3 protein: CASSPDRSYEQYF
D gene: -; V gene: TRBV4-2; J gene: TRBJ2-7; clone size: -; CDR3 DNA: TGTGCCAGCAGCCAAGAGGTGGAGGCTCTGAGAGAGCAGTACTTC; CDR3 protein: CASSQEVEALREQYF
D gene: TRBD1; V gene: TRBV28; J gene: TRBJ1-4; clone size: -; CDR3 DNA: TGTGCCAGCAGTCCCCCAAGGGGGCGGAGTGAAAAACTGTTTTTT; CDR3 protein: CASSPPRGRSEKLFF
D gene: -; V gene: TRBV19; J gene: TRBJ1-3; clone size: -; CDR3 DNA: TGTGCCAGTAGTATAGGGGCCTCTGGAAACACCATATATTTT; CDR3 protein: CASSIGASGNTIYF
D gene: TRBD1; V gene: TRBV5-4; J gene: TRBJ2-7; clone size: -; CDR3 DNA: TGTGCCAGCAGCCAGGACAGGAACTCCTACGAGCAGTACTTC; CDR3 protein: CASSQDRNSYEQYF
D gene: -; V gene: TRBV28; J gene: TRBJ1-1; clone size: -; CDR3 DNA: TGTGCCAGCCGTTGGGGGGGCGTTCGGATGGCTTTCTTT; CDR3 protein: CASRWGGVRMAFF
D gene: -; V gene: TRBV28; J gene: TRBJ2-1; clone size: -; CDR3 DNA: TGTGCCAGCAGTACACCGACCGAGGTCCAGTTCTTC; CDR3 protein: CASSTPTEVQFF
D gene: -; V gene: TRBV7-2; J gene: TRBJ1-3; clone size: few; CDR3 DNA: TGTGCCAGCAGTCCCGAACGCGGGGGGGGAAACACCATATATTTT; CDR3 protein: CASSPERGGGNTIYF
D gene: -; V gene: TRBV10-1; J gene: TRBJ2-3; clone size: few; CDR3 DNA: TGCGCCAGCAGTCTAGTGAGCACAGATACGCAGTATTTT; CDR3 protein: CASSLVSTDTQYF
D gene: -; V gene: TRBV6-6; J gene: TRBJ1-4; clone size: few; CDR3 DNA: TGTGCCAGCAGTTACTCCCTCTCCGGTGGTGAGCAAAAACTGTTTTTT; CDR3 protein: CASSYSLSGGEQKLFF
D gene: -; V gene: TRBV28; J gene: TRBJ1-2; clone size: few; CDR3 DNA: TGTGCCAGCAGTTTATCCTCGGGTTATGGCTACACCTTC; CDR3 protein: CASSLSSGYGYTF
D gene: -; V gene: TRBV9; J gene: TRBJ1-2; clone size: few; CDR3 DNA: TGTGCCAGCAGCGTAGCAGGGGATCCATATGGCTACACCTTC; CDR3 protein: CASSVAGDPYGYTF
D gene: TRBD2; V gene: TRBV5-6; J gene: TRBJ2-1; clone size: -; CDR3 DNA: TGTGCCAGCAGCTGGGGACTAGCACACCAAAAAGAGCAGTTCTTC; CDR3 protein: CASSWGLAHQKEQFF
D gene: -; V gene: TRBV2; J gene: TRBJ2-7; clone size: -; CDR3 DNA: TGTGCCAGCAGTGAGGACAACGACGCCTACGAGCAGTACTTC; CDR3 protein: CASSEDNDAYEQYF
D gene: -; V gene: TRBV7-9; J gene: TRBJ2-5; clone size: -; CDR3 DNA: TGTGCCAGCAGCTTACGAGGGCAAGAGACCCAGTACTTC; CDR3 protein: CASSLRGQETQYF
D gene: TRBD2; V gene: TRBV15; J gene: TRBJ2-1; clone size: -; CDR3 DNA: TGTGCCACCAGCAGGGAACTAGCGGGAGTAGGCGATGAGCAGTTCTTC; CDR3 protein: CATSRELAGVGDEQFF
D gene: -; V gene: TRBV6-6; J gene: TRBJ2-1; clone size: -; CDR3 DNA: TGTGCCAGCAGTTACTCCCCCGGGACAAACTACAATGAGCAGTTCTTC; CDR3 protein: CASSYSPGTNYNEQFF
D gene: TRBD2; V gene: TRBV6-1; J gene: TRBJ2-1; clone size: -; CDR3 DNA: TGTGCCAGCAGTGGTAAGCGGGAGGGACCTTACAATGAGCAGTTCTTC; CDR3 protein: CASSGKREGPYNEQFF
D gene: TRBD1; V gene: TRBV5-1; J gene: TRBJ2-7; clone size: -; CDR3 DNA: TGCGCCAGCAGCGACGGGACAGAAACCTCCTACGAGCAGTACTTC; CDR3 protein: CASSDGTETSYEQYF
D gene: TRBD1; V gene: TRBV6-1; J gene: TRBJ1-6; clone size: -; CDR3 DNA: TGTGCCAGCAGTGAGGGACAGGGAGGTTCACCCCTCCACTTT; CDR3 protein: CASSEGQGGSPLHF
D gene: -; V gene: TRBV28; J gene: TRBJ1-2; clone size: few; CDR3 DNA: TGTGCCAGCACTACGTTAGCTAACTATGGCTACACCTTC; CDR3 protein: CASTTLANYGYTF
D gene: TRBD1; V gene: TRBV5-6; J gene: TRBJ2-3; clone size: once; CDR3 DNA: TGTGCCAGCAGCTTGGGTTTAGGACAGGGGTGGACAGATACGCAGTATTTT; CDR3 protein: CASSLGLGQGWTDTQYF
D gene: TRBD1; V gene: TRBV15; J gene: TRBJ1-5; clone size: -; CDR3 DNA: TGTGCCACCAGCAGAGATTCTTCGCTCGACAGGGTCGATCAGCCCCAGCATTTT; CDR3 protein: CATSRDSSLDRVDQPQHF
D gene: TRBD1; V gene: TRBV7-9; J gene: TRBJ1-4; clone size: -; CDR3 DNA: TGTGCCAGCAGCCCCGGACAGGGGTATCATGAAAAACTGTTTTTT; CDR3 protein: CASSPGQGYHEKLFF
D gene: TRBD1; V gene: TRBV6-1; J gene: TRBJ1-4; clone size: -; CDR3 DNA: TGTGCCAGCAGTTTGGACAGGGCTAATGAAAAACTGTTTTTT; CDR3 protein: CASSLDRANEKLFF
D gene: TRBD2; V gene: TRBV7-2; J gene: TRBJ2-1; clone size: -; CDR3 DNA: TGTGCCAGCAGCTCCGGGACTAGGAGGGGCAATGAGCAGTTCTTC; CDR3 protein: CASSSGTRRGNEQFF
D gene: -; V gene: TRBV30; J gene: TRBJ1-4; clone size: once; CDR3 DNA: TGTGCCTGGAGGTCGGTTTACGAAAAACTGTTTTTT; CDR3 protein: CAWRSVYEKLFF
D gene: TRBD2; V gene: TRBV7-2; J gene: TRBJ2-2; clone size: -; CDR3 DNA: TGTGCCAGCAGCACTGGACTAGCGGAGAACACCGGGGAGCTGTTTTTT; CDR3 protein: CASSTGLAENTGELFF
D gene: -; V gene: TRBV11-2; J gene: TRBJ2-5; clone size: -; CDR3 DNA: TGTGCCAGCAGCTTAGGGCTGGGTAGCAGGGCGGCAGAAGAGACCCAGTACTTC; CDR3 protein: CASSLGLGSRAAEETQYF
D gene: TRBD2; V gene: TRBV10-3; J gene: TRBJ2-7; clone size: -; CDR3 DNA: TGTGCCATCAGTGAGTCGGGATTGGGTAGCGGGAGAGGCGAGCAGTACTTC; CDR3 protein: CAISESGLGSGRGEQYF